This is a list of T cell receptor beta chains from one sample in a study of blood T cell repertoires in COVID-19. This table comes from immunoSEQ multiplex PCR, and its TCRdb copy is limited to in-frame clones, with some not included. Seen here are hundreds of thousands of clones, under 90% observed once, and the top ten hold 3% to 4%. The specimen was PBMCs or T cells enriched from blood (not recorded which). The origin of the receptors is a woman aged 30 to 39 with acute COVID-19. Each CDR3 is given without its conserved first and last residue.

v_call cdr3_aa
TRBV19 ASTRQAQLTGANVLT
TRBV7-9 GTFLGQPLNTGELF
TRBV7-2 ASSLGPGQGYEQY
TRBV19 ASSIDSYNEQF
TRBV5-8 ASSLAGSGGWNEQF
TRBV11-3 ASSYGDTEAF
TRBV11-2 ASSLGPSRSGNTIY
TRBV3-1/TRBV3-2 ASSQVRQGKDEKLF
TRBV7-8 ASSFTGARTEAF
TRBV28 ASSLYPRGDGYT
TRBV7-9 ASSLRGGEAF
TRBV7-3 ASSYARGSYNEQF
TRBV9 ASSAQNSPGYT
TRBV2 ASSVFGGSNQPQH
TRBV18 ASSPADNQPQH
TRBV19 ASKRQGREMTEAF
TRBV10-3 AISEQTTASTDTQY
TRBV27 ASSLLGTGWTTEAF
TRBV9 ASSVLGQGPTGELF
TRBV2 ASSEDGGQTYEQY
TRBV6-2/TRBV6-3 ASSDPTRQPQH
TRBV28 ASNPDRIIQETQY
TRBV5-5 ASSRRLAGVSYEQY
TRBV4-1 ASSQEGTGGNYGYT
TRBV30 AWKKQGGTDTQY
TRBV24-1 ATSETENHYGYT
TRBV5-5 ASSFTGVEAF
TRBV7-2 ASSLDGYGYT
TRBV10-1 ASSESTGTSQETQY
TRBV18 ASSPPAGGDEQY
TRBV5-6 ASTLYRTSTDTQY
TRBV5-1 ASTESDSGNTIY
TRBV3-1/TRBV3-2 ASSQRPGGYT
TRBV10-3 ATQRQGALNEQF
TRBV7-9 ASSLGAGASNQPQH
TRBV19 ASGGAAGKSSEKLF
TRBV5-6 ASSRGVDSDQETQY
TRBV28 ASSLGGLGNTEAF
TRBV4-2 ASRGVSGLAGVWADTQY
TRBV12-5 ASGAARQGITEAF
TRBV5-1 ASSLDRGEQY
TRBV6-2/TRBV6-3 ASSPGSAINEQF
TRBV5-6 ASHTGVNQPQH
TRBV3-1/TRBV3-2 ASSQGGAKRSYEQY
TRBV5-8 ASSLGAGPPWEQY
TRBV4-1 ASSRGGLAEYYEQY